The entry below describes one T cell receptor (beta chain). Its cognate antigen is unknown. Next came a second PCR, run for about 7 to 12 cycles, which used a sample-barcoded 5' primer along with a J-beta primer mix. TCRdb analysed the 5' RACE reads with MiXCR anew, one entry per CDR3 protein. This repertoire shows roughly 700,000 distinct CDR3 sequences, around 25% found once; its top ten account for 9.4%. The data originate from a study of blood T cells in healthy people across ages. Turning to the study itself: Roughly one uniquely barcoded beta molecule per two T cells was captured.

General study points: A greater number of naive CD4+ cells and higher diversity distinguished long-lived donors from aged donors.

Germline V lookup: CDR1 MNHNS, CDR2 SASEGT. This CDR3 is 13 amino acids long. V lost 1 base and J 8 bases, leaving 9 bases between the germline ends. The same data also contributed to another study, on T cells of mothers and their children. That report adds: Each mother gave over 9.5 million TCR beta CDR3 reads; each child, several million.

The chain uses TRBV6-1 and TRBJ2-1; D unclear. The sample was blood. The sequence derives from a boy between 10 and 17 years old in good health. The CDR3 is CASSEDGSDEQFF. The CDR3 coding sequence is TGTGCCAGCAGTGAAGACGGCAGTGATGAGCAGTTCTTC.